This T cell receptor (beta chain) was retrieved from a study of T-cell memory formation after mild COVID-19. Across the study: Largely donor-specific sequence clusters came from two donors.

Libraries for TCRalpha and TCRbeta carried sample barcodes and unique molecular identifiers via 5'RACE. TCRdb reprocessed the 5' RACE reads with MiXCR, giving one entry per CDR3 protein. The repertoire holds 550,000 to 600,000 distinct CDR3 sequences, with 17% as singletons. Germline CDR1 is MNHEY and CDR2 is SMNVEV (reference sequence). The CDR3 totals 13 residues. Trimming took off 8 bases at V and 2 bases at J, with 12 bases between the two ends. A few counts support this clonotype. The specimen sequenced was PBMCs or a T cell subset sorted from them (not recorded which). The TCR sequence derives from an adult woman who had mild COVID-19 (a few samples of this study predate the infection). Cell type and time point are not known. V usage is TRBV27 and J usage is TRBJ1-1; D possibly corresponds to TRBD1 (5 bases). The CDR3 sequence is CASFGTANTEAFF. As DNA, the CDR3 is TGTGCCAGCTTCGGGACGGCCAACACTGAAGCTTTCTTT.